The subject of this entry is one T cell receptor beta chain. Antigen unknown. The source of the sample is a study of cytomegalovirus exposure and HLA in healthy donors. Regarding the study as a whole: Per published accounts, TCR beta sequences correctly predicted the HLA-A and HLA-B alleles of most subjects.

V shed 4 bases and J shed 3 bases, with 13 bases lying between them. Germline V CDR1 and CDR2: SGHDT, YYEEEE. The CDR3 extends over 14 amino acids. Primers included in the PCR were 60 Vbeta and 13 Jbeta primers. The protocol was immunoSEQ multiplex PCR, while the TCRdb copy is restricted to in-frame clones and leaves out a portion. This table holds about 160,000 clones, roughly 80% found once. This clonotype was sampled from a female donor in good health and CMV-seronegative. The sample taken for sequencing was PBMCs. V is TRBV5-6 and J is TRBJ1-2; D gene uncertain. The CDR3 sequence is CASSPREFDYGYTF. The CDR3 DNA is TGTGCCAGCAGCCCGAGGGAGTTCGACTATGGCTACACCTTC.